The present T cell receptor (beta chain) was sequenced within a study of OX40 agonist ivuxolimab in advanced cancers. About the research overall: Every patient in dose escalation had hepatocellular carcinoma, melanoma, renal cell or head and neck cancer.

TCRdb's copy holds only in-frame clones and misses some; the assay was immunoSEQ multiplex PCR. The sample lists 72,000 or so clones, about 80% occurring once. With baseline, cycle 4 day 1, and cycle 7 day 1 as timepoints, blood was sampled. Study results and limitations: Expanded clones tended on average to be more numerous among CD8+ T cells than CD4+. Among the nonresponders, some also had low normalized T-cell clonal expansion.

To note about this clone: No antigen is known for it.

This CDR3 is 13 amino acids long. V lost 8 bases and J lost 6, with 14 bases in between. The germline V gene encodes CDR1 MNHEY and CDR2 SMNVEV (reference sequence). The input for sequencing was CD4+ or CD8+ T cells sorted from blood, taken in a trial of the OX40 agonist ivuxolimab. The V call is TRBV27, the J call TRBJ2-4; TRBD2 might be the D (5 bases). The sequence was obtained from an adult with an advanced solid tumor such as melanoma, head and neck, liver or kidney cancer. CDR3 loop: CASGQAGVNIQYF. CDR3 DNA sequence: TGTGCCAGCGGCCAGGCCGGGGTAAACATTCAGTACTTC.